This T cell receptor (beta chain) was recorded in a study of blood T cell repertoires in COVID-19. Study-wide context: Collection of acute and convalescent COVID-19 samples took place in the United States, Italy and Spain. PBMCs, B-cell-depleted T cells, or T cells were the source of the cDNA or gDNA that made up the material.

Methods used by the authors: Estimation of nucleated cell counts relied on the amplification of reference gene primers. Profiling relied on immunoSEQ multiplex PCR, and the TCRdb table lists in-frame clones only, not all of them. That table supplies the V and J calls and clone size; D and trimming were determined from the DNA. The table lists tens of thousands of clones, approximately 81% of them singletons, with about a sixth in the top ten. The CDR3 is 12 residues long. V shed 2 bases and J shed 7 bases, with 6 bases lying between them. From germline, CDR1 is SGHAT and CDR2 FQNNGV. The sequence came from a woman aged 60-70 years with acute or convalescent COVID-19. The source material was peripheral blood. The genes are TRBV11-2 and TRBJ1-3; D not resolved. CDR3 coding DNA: TGTGCCAGCAGCTTAACCCAGAACACCATATATTTT. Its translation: CASSLTQNTIYF.